Reported below is one T cell receptor (beta chain). The CDR3 spans 14 residues. Trimming left V 5 bases short and J 0 bases short, with 10 bases between. Germline V CDR1 and CDR2: KGHDR, SFDVKD. The data are from a study of regulatory T cells in long-lasting Graves disease. Indicated time point: persistent/refractory GD, antithyroid drugs over 5 years with positive TRAb. The authors made the TCR library using RNA they extracted from PBMCs. Combining iRepertoire HTBI primers with Arm-PCR of CDR3 regions, the authors built TCR beta libraries. TCRdb processed the multiplex PCR reads anew with MiXCR; each CDR3 protein has one entry. The sample consists of fewer than 600,000 distinct CDR3 sequences, roughly 22% of them appearing once.

Sequenced here: peripheral blood mononuclear cells (PBMCs), sampled when the disease was refractory, from a patient treated with antithyroid drugs. The sequence came from a female donor with Graves disease. The J gene is TRBJ2-7, the V gene TRBV24-1; D remains ambiguous. CDR3 nucleotides: TGTGCCACCAGTGGCCGTCAGGACTCCTACGAGCAGTACTTC. Translated, it gives CATSGRQDSYEQYF.